The text below deals with one TCR beta chain. Its specificity is unknown. This sample stems from a study of CD8 T cells in ankylosing spondylitis. Study conclusions and caveats: Earlier authors reported some of these motif variants in reactive arthritis synovial fluid and blood. Matched ankylosing spondylitis synovial fluid reportedly contained a significantly enriched population of disease-linked clones. Disease-linked clones proved CD8+ and comparatively uncommon in peripheral blood. In ankylosing spondylitis blood, a motif of roughly 8 highly homologous TCR beta variants appeared characteristic.

Libraries of TCR beta came from quantitative 5'-RACE with molecular barcodes. Via MiXCR, TCRdb re-called the 5' RACE reads, giving one row per CDR3 protein. The sample lists some 700,000 distinct CDR3 sequences, over 15% occurring once. CDR3 length: 18 amino acids. Germline CDR1 and CDR2: MGHRA and YSYEKL. The ends lost 1 base at V and 2 bases at J; junction bases unmatched: 13. The source is a male donor with ankylosing spondylitis. J is TRBJ1-2 and V is TRBV4-1; 7 bases line up with TRBD1. The source material was blood, either unsorted or a sorted T cell fraction (not recorded which). The CDR3 coding sequence is TGCGCCAGCAGCCAAGCCCCGGGATCCAGACAGGGAAACTATGGCTACACCTTC. Protein: CASSQAPGSRQGNYGYTF.